This TCR beta chain was identified in a study of vaccination and CD4 T cells after COVID-19. V lost 3 bases, J lost 5 bases, and 6 bases stayed unmatched. This CDR3 comprises 15 residues. Germline V lookup: CDR1 DFQATT, CDR2 SNEGSKA (reference sequence). Treatment reported: roughly 10-day PBMC culture with coronavirus spike peptide pools or control peptides (ViraFEST assay). Those CD4+ T cells from the unexposed donor predate the COVID-19 pandemic (2011-2018). Cultured CD4+ T cell DNA was sequenced using the Oncomine TCR Beta short-read assay. TCRdb re-called the PCR reads through MiXCR, storing one row per CDR3 protein. This table has 5,000 to 7,500 distinct CDR3 sequences, nearly 35% appearing once. This clonotype has a handful of counts. Antigen: not known.

The rearrangement joins TRBV20-1 to TRBJ1-5, with 11 bases lining up with TRBD1. Input material: CD4+ T cells from blood, cultured in vitro. The sequence derives from a human donor in good health. CDR3 nucleotide sequence: TGCAGTGCTAGGGCTGGGACAGGGGGGCATCAGCCCCAGCATTTT. It encodes CSARAGTGGHQPQHF.